Sequencing of this T cell receptor (beta chain) was carried out in a study of T cell repertoires in cytomegalovirus infection. Comment on this clonotype: Its antigen is unknown.

TCRdb called the reads again in MiXCR, with one record for every CDR3 protein. The sample lists some 500,000 distinct CDR3 sequences, 25% to 35% occurring once. The V segment lost 4 bases and the J segment 10 bases; nucleotides outside the gene matches: 14. The CDR3 spans 16 residues. The germline V gene encodes CDR1 SGHNT and CDR2 YYREEE (reference sequence). Findings of the study overall: Adding up the frequency of public TCR beta families identified people who carried CMV plus the relevant HLA.

This receptor was identified in a human donor in good health (CMV status not recorded). Some clones in this sample may be carry-over from other donors' samples. The J gene is TRBJ2-1, the V gene TRBV5-4, with TRBD1 matching 10 bases. The specimen comprised cultured PBMCs, sampled from culture after CMV antigen stimulation. The CDR3 spells CASSPRSGDRGKEQFF. The CDR3 coding sequence is TGTGCCAGCAGCCCTCGATCCGGGGACAGGGGTAAGGAGCAGTTCTTC.